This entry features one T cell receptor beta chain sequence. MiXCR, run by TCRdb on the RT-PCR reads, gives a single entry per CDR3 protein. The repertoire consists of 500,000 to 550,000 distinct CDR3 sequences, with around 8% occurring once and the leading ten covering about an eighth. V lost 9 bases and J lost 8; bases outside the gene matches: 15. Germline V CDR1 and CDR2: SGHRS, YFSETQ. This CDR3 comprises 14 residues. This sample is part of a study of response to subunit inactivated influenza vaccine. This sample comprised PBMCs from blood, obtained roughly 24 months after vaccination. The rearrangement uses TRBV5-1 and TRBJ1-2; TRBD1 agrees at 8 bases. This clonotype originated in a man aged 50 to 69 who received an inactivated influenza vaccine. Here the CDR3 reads CATASAQGAGGYTF. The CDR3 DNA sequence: TGCGCCACCGCCTCGGCCCAGGGGGCCGGGGGCTACACCTTC. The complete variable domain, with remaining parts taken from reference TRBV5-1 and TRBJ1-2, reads KAGVTQTPRYLIKTRGQQVTLSCSPISGHRSVSWYQQTPGQGLQFLFEYFSETQRNKGNFPGRFSGRQFSNSRSEMNVSTLELGDSALYLCATASAQGAGGYTFGSGTRLTVV.